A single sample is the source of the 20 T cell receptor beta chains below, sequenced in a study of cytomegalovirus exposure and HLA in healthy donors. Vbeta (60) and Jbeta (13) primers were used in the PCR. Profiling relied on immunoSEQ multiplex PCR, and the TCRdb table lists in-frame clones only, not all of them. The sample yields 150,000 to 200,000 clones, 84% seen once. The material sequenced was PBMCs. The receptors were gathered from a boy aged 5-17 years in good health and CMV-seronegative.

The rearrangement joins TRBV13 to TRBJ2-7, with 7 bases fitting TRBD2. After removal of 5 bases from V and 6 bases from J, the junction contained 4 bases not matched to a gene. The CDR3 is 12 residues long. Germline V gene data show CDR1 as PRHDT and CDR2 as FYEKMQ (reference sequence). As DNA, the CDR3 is TGTGCCAGCAGCAGGTGGGAGGGCGAGCAGTACTTC. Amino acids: CASSRWEGEQYF.

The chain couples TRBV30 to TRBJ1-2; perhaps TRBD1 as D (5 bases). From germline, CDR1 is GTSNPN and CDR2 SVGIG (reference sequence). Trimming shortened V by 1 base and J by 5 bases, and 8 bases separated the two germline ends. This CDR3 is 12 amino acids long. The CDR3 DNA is TGTGCCTGGAGTGCCCAGGGATATGGCTACACCTTC. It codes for CAWSAQGYGYTF.

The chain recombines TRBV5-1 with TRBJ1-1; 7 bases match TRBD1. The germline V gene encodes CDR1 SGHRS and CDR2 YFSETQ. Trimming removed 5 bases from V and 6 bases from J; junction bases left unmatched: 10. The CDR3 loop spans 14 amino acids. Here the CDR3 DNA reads TGCGCCAGCAGAATTGATACAGGGACAGCTGAAGCTTTCTTT. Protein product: CASRIDTGTAEAFF.

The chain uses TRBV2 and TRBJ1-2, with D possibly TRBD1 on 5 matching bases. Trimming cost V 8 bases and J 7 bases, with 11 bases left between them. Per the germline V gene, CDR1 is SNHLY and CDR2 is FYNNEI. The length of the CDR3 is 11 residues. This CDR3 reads CASPGGAGYTF. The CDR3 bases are TGTGCCAGCCCGGGTGGGGCTGGCTACACCTTC. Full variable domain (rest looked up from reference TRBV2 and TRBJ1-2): EPEVTQTPSHQVTQMGQEVILRCVPISNHLYFYWYRQILGQKVEFLVSFYNNEISEKSEIFDDQFSVERPDGSNFTLKIRSTKLEDSAMYFCASPGGAGYTFGSGTRLTVV.

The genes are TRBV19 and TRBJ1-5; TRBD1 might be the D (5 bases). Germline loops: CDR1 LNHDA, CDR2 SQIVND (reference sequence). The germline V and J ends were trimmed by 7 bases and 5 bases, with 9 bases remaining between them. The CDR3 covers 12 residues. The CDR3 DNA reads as TGTGCCAGTACGGCAGGGTATCAGCCCCAGCATTTT. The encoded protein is CASTAGYQPQHF. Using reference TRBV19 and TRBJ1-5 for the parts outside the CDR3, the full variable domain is DGGITQSPKYLFRKEGQNVTLSCEQNLNHDAMYWYRQDPGQGLRLIYYSQIVNDFQKGDIAEGYSVSREKKESFPLTVTSAQKNPTAFYLCASTAGYQPQHFGDGTRLSIL.

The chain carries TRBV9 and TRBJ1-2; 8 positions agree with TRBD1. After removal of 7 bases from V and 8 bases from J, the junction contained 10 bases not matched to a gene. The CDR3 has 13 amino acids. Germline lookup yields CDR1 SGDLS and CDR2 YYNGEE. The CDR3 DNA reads TGTGCCAGCCGGACAGGGACGTCCCCCGGCTACACCTTC. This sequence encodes CASRTGTSPGYTF. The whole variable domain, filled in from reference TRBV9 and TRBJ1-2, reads DSGVTQTPKHLITATGQRVTLRCSPRSGDLSVYWYQQSLDQGLQFLIQYYNGEERAKGNILERFSAQQFPDLHSELNLSSLELGDSALYFCASRTGTSPGYTFGSGTRLTVV.

CDR3 residues: CASSVAGSGGEKLFF. The CDR3 region has the DNA TGTGCCAGCAGCGTAGCAGGGTCGGGCGGTGAAAAACTGTTTTTT. The chain uses TRBV9 and TRBJ1-4; D is possibly TRBD1 (5 bases). The germline CDR1 and CDR2 sequences are SGDLS and YYNGEE. This CDR3 has 15 residues. Trimming removed 0 bases from V and 7 bases from J, with 13 bases in between.

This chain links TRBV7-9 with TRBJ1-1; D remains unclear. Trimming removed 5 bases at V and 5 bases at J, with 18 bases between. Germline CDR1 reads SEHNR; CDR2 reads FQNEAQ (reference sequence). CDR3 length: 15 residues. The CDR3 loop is CASSPAGGVGTEAFF. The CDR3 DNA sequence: TGTGCCAGCAGCCCTGCGGGTGGGGTCGGGACTGAAGCTTTCTTT. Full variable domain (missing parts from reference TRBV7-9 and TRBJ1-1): DTGVSQNPRHKITKRGQNVTFRCDPISEHNRLYWYRQTLGQGPEFLTYFQNEAQLEKSRLLSDRFSAERPKGSFSTLEIQRTEQGDSAMYLCASSPAGGVGTEAFFGQGTRLTVV.

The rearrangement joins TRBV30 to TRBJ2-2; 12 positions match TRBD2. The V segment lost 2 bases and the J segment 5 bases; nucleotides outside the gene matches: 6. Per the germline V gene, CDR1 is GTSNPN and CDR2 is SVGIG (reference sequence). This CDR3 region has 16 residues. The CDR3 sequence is CAWSSLAGGRTGELFF. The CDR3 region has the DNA TGTGCCTGGAGTTCTCTAGCGGGAGGGCGAACCGGGGAGCTGTTTTTT.

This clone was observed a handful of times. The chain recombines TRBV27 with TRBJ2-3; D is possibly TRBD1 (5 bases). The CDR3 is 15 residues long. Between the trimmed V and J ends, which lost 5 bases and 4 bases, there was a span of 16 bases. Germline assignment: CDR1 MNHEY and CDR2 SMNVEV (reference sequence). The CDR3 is CASSPTVLYADTQYF. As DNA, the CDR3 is TGTGCCAGCAGTCCGACAGTTCTTTACGCAGATACGCAGTATTTT.

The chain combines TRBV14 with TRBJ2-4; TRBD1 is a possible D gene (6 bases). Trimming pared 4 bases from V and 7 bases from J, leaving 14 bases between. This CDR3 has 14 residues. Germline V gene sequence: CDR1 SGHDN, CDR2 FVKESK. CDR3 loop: CASSPTGTMNIQYF. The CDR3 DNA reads TGTGCCAGCAGCCCCACCGGGACAATGAACATTCAGTACTTC. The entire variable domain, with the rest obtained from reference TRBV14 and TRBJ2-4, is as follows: EAGVTQFPSHSVIEKGQTVTLRCDPISGHDNLYWYRRVMGKEIKFLLHFVKESKQDESGMPNNRFLAERTGGTYSTLKVQPAELEDSGVYFCASSPTGTMNIQYFGAGTRLSVL.

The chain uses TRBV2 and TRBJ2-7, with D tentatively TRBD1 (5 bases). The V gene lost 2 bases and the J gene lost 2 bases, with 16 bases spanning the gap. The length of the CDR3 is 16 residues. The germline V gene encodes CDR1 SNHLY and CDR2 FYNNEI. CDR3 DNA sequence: TGTGCCAGCAGTGAAATTGGGGCGATCTTAACCTACGAGCAGTACTTC. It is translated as CASSEIGAILTYEQYF.

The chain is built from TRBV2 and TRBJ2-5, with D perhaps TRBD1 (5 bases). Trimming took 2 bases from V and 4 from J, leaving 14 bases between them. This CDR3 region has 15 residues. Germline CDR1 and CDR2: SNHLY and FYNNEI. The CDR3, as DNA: TGTGCCAGCAGTGAAACTCCAGGGCTAGGAGAGACCCAGTACTTC. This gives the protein CASSETPGLGETQYF. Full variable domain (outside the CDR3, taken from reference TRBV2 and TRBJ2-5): EPEVTQTPSHQVTQMGQEVILRCVPISNHLYFYWYRQILGQKVEFLVSFYNNEISEKSEIFDDQFSVERPDGSNFTLKIRSTKLEDSAMYFCASSETPGLGETQYFGPGTRLLVL.

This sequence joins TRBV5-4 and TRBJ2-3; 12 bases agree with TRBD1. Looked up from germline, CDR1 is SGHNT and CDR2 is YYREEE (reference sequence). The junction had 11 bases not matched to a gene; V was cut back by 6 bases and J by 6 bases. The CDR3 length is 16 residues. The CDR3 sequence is CASTAGQGARSDTQYF. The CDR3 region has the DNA TGTGCCAGCACGGCGGGACAGGGGGCCCGGAGCGATACGCAGTATTTT.

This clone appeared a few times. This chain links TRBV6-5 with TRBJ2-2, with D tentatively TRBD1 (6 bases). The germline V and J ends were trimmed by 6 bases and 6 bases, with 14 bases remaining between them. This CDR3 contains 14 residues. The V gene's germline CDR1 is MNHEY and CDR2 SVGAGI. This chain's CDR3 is CASRGTSGAGELFF. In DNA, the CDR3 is TGTGCCAGCAGAGGGACATCTGGGGCCGGGGAGCTGTTTTTT.

The CDR3 loop is CASSLGRGAQETQYF. The CDR3 DNA reads TGCGCCAGCAGCTTGGGTCGCGGGGCCCAAGAGACCCAGTACTTC. The J gene is TRBJ2-5, the V gene TRBV5-1; possibly TRBD2 for D (6 bases). The germline V and J ends were trimmed by 0 bases and 1 base, with 10 bases remaining between them. The CDR3 covers 15 residues. Germline CDR1 is SGHRS and CDR2 is YFSETQ.

The CDR3 here is CASSVSPSQFF. The DNA for the CDR3 is TGTGCCAGCAGTGTTAGTCCCTCGCAGTTCTTC. This chain connects TRBV2 to TRBJ2-1; D gene uncertain. Germline loops: CDR1 SNHLY, CDR2 FYNNEI. This CDR3 contains 11 residues. Trimming cost V 4 bases and J 12 bases, with 10 bases left between them. The full variable domain, with the rest looked up from reference TRBV2 and TRBJ2-1, is EPEVTQTPSHQVTQMGQEVILRCVPISNHLYFYWYRQILGQKVEFLVSFYNNEISEKSEIFDDQFSVERPDGSNFTLKIRSTKLEDSAMYFCASSVSPSQFFGPGTRLTVL.

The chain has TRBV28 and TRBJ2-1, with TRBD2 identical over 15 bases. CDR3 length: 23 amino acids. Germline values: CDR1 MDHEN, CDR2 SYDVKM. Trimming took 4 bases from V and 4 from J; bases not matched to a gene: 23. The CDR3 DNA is TGTGCCAGCAGTTCCTGGACTAGCGGGAGGGCCTCGAGCGGGTTTTGGGGATACAATGAGCAGTTCTTC. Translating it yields CASSSWTSGRASSGFWGYNEQFF. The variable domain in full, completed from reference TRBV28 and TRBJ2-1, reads DVKVTQSSRYLVKRTGEKVFLECVQDMDHENMFWYRQDPGLGLRLIYFSYDVKMKEKGDIPEGYSVSREKKERFSLILESASTNQTSMYLCASSSWTSGRASSGFWGYNEQFFGPGTRLTVL.

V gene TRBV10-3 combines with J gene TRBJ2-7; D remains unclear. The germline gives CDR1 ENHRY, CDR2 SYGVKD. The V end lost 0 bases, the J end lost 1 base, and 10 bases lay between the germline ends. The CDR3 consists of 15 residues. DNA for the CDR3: TGTGCCATCAGTGAGTCGAGCGTCGGATCCTACGAGCAGTACTTC. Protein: CAISESSVGSYEQYF.

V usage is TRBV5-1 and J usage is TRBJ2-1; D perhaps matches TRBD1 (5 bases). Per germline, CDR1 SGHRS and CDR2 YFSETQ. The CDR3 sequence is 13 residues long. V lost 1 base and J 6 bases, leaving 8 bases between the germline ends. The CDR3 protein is CASSLTQANEQFF. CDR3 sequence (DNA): TGCGCCAGCAGCTTGACACAGGCCAATGAGCAGTTCTTC.